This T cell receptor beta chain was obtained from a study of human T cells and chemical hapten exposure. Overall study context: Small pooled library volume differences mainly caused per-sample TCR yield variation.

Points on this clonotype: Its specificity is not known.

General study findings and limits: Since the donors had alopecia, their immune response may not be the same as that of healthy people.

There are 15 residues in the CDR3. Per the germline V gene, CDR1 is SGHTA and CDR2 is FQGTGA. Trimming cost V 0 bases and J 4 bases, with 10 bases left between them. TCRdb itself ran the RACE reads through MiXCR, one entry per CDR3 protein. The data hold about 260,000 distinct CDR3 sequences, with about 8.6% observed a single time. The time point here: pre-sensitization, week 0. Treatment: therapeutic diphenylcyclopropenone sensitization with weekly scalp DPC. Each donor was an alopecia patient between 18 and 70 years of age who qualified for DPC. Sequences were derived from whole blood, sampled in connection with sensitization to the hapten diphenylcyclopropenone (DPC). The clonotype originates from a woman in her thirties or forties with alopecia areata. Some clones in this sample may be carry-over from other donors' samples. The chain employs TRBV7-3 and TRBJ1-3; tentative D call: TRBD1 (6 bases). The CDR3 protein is CASSLTGGHGNTIYF. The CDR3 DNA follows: TGTGCCAGCAGCTTAACAGGGGGACACGGAAACACCATATATTTT.